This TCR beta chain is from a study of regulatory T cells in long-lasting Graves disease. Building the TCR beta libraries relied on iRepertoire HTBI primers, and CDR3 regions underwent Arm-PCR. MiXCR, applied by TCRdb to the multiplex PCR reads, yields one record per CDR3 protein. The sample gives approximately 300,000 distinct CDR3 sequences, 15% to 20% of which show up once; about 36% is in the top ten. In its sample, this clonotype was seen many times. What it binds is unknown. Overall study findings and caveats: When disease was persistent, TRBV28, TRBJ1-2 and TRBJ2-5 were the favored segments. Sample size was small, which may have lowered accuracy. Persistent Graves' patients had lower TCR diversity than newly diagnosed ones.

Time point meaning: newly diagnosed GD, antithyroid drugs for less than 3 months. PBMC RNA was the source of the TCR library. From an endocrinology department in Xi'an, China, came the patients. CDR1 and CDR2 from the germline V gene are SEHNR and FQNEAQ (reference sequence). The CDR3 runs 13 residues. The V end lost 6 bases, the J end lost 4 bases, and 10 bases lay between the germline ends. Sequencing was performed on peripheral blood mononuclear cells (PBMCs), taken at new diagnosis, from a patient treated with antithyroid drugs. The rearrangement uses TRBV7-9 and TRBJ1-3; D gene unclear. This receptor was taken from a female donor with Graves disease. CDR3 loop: CASSWEQGNTIYF. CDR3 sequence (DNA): TGTGCCAGCAGTTGGGAGCAGGGAAACACCATATATTTT.